This T cell receptor beta chain was obtained from a study of STAT3 mutations in large granular lymphocyte leukemia. Looking at the study overall: Approximately 40% of treated T-LGLL patients showed hematologic response to immunosuppression.

Concerning this clone: Antigen unknown.

Study conclusions and caveats: Samples missed the first appearance of the clone. Every T-cell large granular lymphocyte leukemia patient had at least one immunodominant TCR beta clonotype. Treatment regimens differed across patients between samplings.

Generated by immunoSEQ multiplex PCR, the TCRdb table keeps only in-frame clones and is missing some. Here the sample spans 5,000 or so clones, more than 65% being singletons. This CDR3 has 14 residues. Germline loops: CDR1 SGHNT, CDR2 YYREEE (reference sequence). V was trimmed by 0 bases and J by 2 bases, leaving 8 bases between them. The receptor was derived from a human donor with T large granular lymphocyte leukemia. Some clones in this sample may be carry-over from other donors' samples. Material: PBMCs. The gene calls are TRBV5-4 and TRBJ1-1; D perhaps matches TRBD1 (6 bases). The CDR3 DNA sequence: TGTGCCAGCAGCTTGGACAGGGTCAACACTGAAGCTTTCTTT. Translating gives CASSLDRVNTEAFF. Drawing the rest from reference TRBV5-4 and TRBJ1-1, the complete variable domain is ETGVTQSPTHLIKTRGQQVTLRCSSQSGHNTVSWYQQALGQGPQFIFQYYREEENGRGNFPPRFSGLQFPNYSSELNVNALELDDSALYLCASSLDRVNTEAFFGQGTRLTVV.